This TCR beta chain was observed in a study of CXCR3 chemokines and chemotherapy response in bladder cancer (dated by TCRdb to 2021 to 2024). Some background on the complete study: The study examined whether intratumoral CXCR3 chemokine system activity predicted chemotherapy response in human bladder cancer.

The CDR3 measures 16 amino acids from cysteine to phenylalanine. Left in the record is the CDR3 DNA by itself, 48 bases read in frame from the first base. Trimming accounts for 6 bases at V and 2 bases at J, while the number of junction bases matched to no gene is 8. Per the germline V gene (reference sequence), DFQATT is the CDR1 and SNEGSKA is the CDR2. To prepare the library, PCR was applied. Instrument on record: Illumina HiSeq 2500. Using fastp trimming at Q25 and MiXCR clonotype assembly, TCRdb reanalyzed the public sequencing data and kept in-frame beta chains. When rows share a CDR3 protein, they turn into one entry using the most common DNA and genes. The sample table shows over 2,000 distinct CDR3 sequences, and 15% to 20% are seen once. The ten largest clones represent approximately 26% of the sample. At least ten counts were recorded for this clonotype. Its antigen specificity is not known. No much larger clone exists at a distance of one base, and base qualities are not known.

The source is a human donor with bladder cancer that responded to neoadjuvant chemotherapy. The specimen was collected from a patient whose treatment included neoadjuvant chemotherapy. The chain joins TRBV20-1 to TRBJ2-1; a stretch of 12 junction bases matches TRBD2. The bases are TGCAGTGCCCCACCGGCTAGCGGGGGGGCCTACAATGAGCAGTTCTTC. Translated, it gives CSAPPASGGAYNEQFF.